Following are 18 T cell receptor beta chains from one sample sequenced in a study of T cell responses to AZD1222 COVID-19 vaccine. Produced via immunoSEQ multiplex PCR; TCRdb's table is partial and in-frame only. The sample records some 120,000 clones, approximately 86% being singletons. The specimen comprised peripheral blood, sampled on day 0 of AZD1222 vaccination. These TCRs come from an adult in good health.

This clone has a handful of counts. This chain connects TRBV27 to TRBJ2-7, with 12 bases matching TRBD2. V shed 5 bases and J 2 bases; nucleotides not matched to a gene: 4. The CDR3 is made up of 15 amino acids. The germline V gene has CDR1 MNHEY and CDR2 SMNVEV (reference sequence). CDR3 nucleotide sequence: TGTGCCAGCAGTCCCGGACTAGCGGGGACCTACGAGCAGTACTTC. Translated: CASSPGLAGTYEQYF.

The V and J genes are TRBV5-1 and TRBJ2-2; D not certain. V was cut by 1 base and J by 0 bases, with 4 bases left in between. This CDR3 spans 14 amino acids. Germline V CDR1 and CDR2: SGHRS, YFSETQ. In DNA, the CDR3 is TGCGCCAGCAGCTTGAACACGAACACCGGGGAGCTGTTTTTT. Encoded protein: CASSLNTNTGELFF. Full variable domain (outside the CDR3, taken from reference TRBV5-1 and TRBJ2-2): KAGVTQTPRYLIKTRGQQVTLSCSPISGHRSVSWYQQTPGQGLQFLFEYFSETQRNKGNFPGRFSGRQFSNSRSEMNVSTLELGDSALYLCASSLNTNTGELFFGEGSRLTVL.

The chain combines TRBV29-1 with TRBJ1-1; 8 bases are a match to TRBD1. The germline V gene encodes CDR1 SQVTM and CDR2 ANQGSEA. Germline trimming cut 6 bases from V and 0 bases from J; bases unmatched to any gene: 3. This CDR3 spans 13 amino acids. The CDR3 region is CSVRQGMNTEAFF. The DNA of the CDR3 is TGCAGCGTCCGACAGGGGATGAACACTGAAGCTTTCTTT.

The chain is built from TRBV7-2 and TRBJ1-3; D possibly corresponds to TRBD1 (6 bases). V dropped 2 bases and J dropped 4 bases, with 9 bases sitting between them. Germline values: CDR1 SGHTA, CDR2 FQGNSA. The CDR3 loop spans 14 amino acids. Here the CDR3 reads CASSLNREGNTIYF. In DNA, the CDR3 is TGTGCCAGCAGCTTAAACAGGGAAGGAAACACCATATATTTT.

A few counts support this clone. The V call is TRBV6-5, the J call TRBJ1-2; no firm D call. Germline CDR1 is MNHEY and CDR2 is SVGAGI. The CDR3 contains 14 residues. V lost 4 bases to trimming and J lost 2 bases, with 11 bases between them. CDR3 DNA: TGTGCCAGCAGTTCCCCTGTAGAAAACTATGGCTACACCTTC. It codes for CASSSPVENYGYTF.

This clone was picked up one time. A read error may be the cause here, since a much bigger clone is one base away. The rearrangement joins TRBV12-3 or TRBV12-4 to TRBJ2-2, with D unresolved. The CDR3 is 12 residues long. The germline V and J ends were trimmed by 6 bases and 2 bases, with 4 bases remaining between them. This CDR3 is CASSPNTGELFF. The CDR3 DNA reads as TGTGCCAGCAGCCCTAACACCGGGGAGCTGTTTTTT.

This clone was seen only a few times. The chain is built from TRBV4-1 and TRBJ1-6, with D possibly TRBD1 on 5 matching bases. Germline assignment: CDR1 MGHRA and CDR2 YSYEKL. The CDR3 length is 16 residues. The ends were cut back, 4 bases at V and 7 bases at J, with 17 bases in the middle. The CDR3 is CASSLRPGTANSPLHF. In nucleotides, the CDR3 is TGCGCCAGCAGCCTCCGGCCCGGGACGGCAAATTCACCCCTCCACTTT.

The chain recombines TRBV7-2 with TRBJ2-7; no reliable D call. The germline CDR1 and CDR2 sequences are SGHTA and FQGNSA. This CDR3 contains 11 residues. V lost 5 bases and J 6 bases, leaving 8 bases between the germline ends. CDR3 region: CASSQRSEQYF. The CDR3 nucleotides read TGTGCCAGCAGCCAACGGTCCGAGCAGTACTTC.

V is TRBV6-5 and J is TRBJ2-7; D is possibly TRBD1 (5 bases). The length of the CDR3 is 14 residues. V was trimmed by 2 bases and J by 2 bases, leaving 10 bases between them. Germline values: CDR1 MNHEY, CDR2 SVGAGI. CDR3 residues: CASSYRAGTYEQYF. CDR3 nucleotide sequence: TGTGCCAGCAGTTACAGGGCAGGGACCTACGAGCAGTACTTC.

CDR3 sequence (DNA): TGTGCCAGCAGCTTGTTCCTCCGGGGACCCTACGAGCAGTACTTC. This gives the protein CASSLFLRGPYEQYF. J is TRBJ2-7 and V is TRBV5-6; D may correspond to TRBD1 or TRBD2 (5 bases each). Germline V CDR1 and CDR2: SGHDT, YYEEEE. The CDR3 is 15 amino acids. Trimming removed 1 base from V and 2 bases from J, with 13 bases in between.

This clone was seen a single time. V gene TRBV28 combines with J gene TRBJ2-1, with 9 bases that match TRBD2. The CDR3 spans 13 residues. Germline V lookup: CDR1 MDHEN, CDR2 SYDVKM. With V trimmed by 8 bases and J by 7 bases, 6 bases remained unmatched. The CDR3 sequence: CASLAGGRNEQFF. The CDR3 region has the DNA TGTGCCAGCCTGGCGGGGGGGCGGAATGAGCAGTTCTTC.

This clone was picked up one time. V gene TRBV19 combines with J gene TRBJ1-1, with unresolved D. CDR1 is LNHDA, CDR2 SQIVND, per germline (reference sequence). Trimming shortened V by 1 base and J by 10 bases, and 13 bases separated the two germline ends. CDR3 size: 13 residues. CDR3 DNA sequence: TGTGCCAGTAGTATAGTCGGTTATAGAGGAGCTTTCTTT. This encodes CASSIVGYRGAFF.

This clone was observed a single time. This rearrangement joins TRBV12-3 or TRBV12-4 to TRBJ2-4, with no clear D. The CDR3 consists of 13 residues. The V and J ends lost 6 bases and 7 bases respectively, with 13 bases between them. In DNA form, the CDR3 reads TGTGCCAGCAGCGAAGGCCGGCCGAACATTCAGTACTTC. Its protein product is CASSEGRPNIQYF.

The rearrangement uses TRBV6-5 and TRBJ1-1, with D unclear. The V end lost 4 bases, the J end lost 3 bases, and 12 bases lay between the germline ends. The CDR3 has 14 amino acids. The germline CDR1 and CDR2 sequences are MNHEY and SVGAGI. The CDR3 nucleotides are TGTGCCAGCAGTTCACCTAGGGAGGACACTGAAGCTTTCTTT. Translating it yields CASSSPREDTEAFF.

The chain joins TRBV30 to TRBJ1-5; a weak D match, TRBD1 (5 bases). Per the germline V gene, CDR1 is GTSNPN and CDR2 is SVGIG (reference sequence). The CDR3 has 13 amino acids. V was cut by 5 bases and J by 4 bases, with 12 bases left in between. The CDR3 spells CAWSGYRNQPQHF. In DNA, the CDR3 is TGTGCCTGGTCAGGGTATCGAAATCAGCCCCAGCATTTT.

This clone was picked up one time. The CDR3 DNA reads TGTGCCAGTAGTATCAGGGGGCAAGTTGCAGCTTTCTTT. This codes for CASSIRGQVAAFF. The rearrangement joins TRBV19 to TRBJ1-1; 8 bases are a match to TRBD1. The CDR3 loop spans 13 amino acids. Germline CDR1 reads LNHDA; CDR2 reads SQIVND (reference sequence). The junction had 7 bases not matched to a gene; V was cut back by 3 bases and J by 10 bases. The whole variable domain, filled in from reference TRBV19 and TRBJ1-1, reads DGGITQSPKYLFRKEGQNVTLSCEQNLNHDAMYWYRQDPGQGLRLIYYSQIVNDFQKGDIAEGYSVSREKKESFPLTVTSAQKNPTAFYLCASSIRGQVAAFFGQGTRLTVV.

The genes are TRBV30 and TRBJ1-5; D unresolved. The CDR3 is 14 amino acids. Germline CDR1 reads GTSNPN; CDR2 reads SVGIG (reference sequence). Trimming stripped 1 base from V and 0 bases from J, with 7 bases between. The CDR3 here is CAWSALLSNQPQHF. CDR3 in DNA: TGTGCCTGGAGTGCTCTCCTTAGCAATCAGCCCCAGCATTTT. Based on the CDR3 plus reference TRBV30 and TRBJ1-5, the full variable domain is SQTIHQWPATLVQPVGSPLSLECTVEGTSNPNLYWYRQAAGRGLQLLFYSVGIGQISSEVPQNLSASRPQDRQFILSSKKLLLSDSGFYLCAWSALLSNQPQHFGDGTRLSIL.

The chain recombines TRBV19 with TRBJ1-4; TRBD1 is a possible D gene (5 bases). Germline V gives CDR1 LNHDA, CDR2 SQIVND (reference sequence). V was pared by 8 bases and J by 4 bases, with 14 bases between. The length of the CDR3 is 14 residues. The CDR3 region has the DNA TGTGCCAGTCAGGCGGGGGTCGGTAATGAAAAACTGTTTTTT. This sequence encodes CASQAGVGNEKLFF.